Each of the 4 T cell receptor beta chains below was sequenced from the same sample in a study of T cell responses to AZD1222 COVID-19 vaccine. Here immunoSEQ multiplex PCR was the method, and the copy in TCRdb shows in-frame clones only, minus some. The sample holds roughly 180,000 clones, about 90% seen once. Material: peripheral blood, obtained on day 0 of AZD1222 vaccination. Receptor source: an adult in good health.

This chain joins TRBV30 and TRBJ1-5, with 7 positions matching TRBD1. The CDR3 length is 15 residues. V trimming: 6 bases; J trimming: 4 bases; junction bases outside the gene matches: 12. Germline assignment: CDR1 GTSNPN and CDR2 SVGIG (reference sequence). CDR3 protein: CACTTSGQINQPQHF. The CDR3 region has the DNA TGTGCCTGCACGACGTCGGGACAGATAAATCAGCCCCAGCATTTT.

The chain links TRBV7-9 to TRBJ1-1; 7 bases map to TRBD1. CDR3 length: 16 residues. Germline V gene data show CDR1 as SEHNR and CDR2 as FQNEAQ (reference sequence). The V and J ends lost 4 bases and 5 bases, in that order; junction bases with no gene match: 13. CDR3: CASSSGQVREVTEAFF. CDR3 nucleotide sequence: TGTGCCAGCAGCTCAGGACAGGTCCGGGAAGTAACTGAAGCTTTCTTT.

The CDR3 nucleotides read TGCGCCAGCACTAACTCCTACGAGCAGTACTTC. Translated, it gives CASTNSYEQYF. This chain connects TRBV10-2 to TRBJ2-7; D ambiguous. The germline V gene encodes CDR1 WSHSY and CDR2 SAAADI. CDR3 length equals 11 residues. V was clipped by 7 bases and J by 0 bases, with 4 bases between them.

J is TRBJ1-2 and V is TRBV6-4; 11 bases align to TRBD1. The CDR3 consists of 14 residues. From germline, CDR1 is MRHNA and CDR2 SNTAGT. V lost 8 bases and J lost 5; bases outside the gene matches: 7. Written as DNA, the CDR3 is TGTGCCAGCTTCTCCGGGACAGGGGGATATGGCTACACCTTC. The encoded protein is CASFSGTGGYGYTF.